Sequencing of this T cell receptor beta chain was carried out in a study of blood T cell repertoires in COVID-19. At the level of the study: Both acute and convalescent COVID-19 samples were obtained from the United States, Italy and Spain. Nucleic acid was either cDNA or gDNA, and it came from T cells, B-cell-depleted T cells, or PBMCs.

The CDR3 loop spans 16 amino acids. CDR1 SGHTA and CDR2 FQGNSA come from the germline V gene. Authors' analysis steps: Amplification of reference gene primers was used by the study to estimate nucleated cell counts. TCRdb's table, derived via immunoSEQ multiplex PCR, lists solely in-frame clones and lacks some. V, J and clone size reflect that table, while D and trimming were determined from the DNA. The profile covers approximately 140,000 clones, with just under 85% appearing a single time and 2.5% to 3% taken by the ten largest. The chain uses TRBV7-2 and TRBJ2-1, with 10 bases fitting TRBD2. The source material was peripheral blood. This TCR derives from a woman aged 40 to 49 with active or convalescent COVID-19. CDR3 amino acids: CAGEITAGGPNNEQFF. Written as DNA, the CDR3 is TGTGCTGGAGAAATTACAGCGGGGGGGCCTAACAATGAGCAGTTCTTC. Full variable domain (rest looked up from reference TRBV7-2 and TRBJ2-1): GAGVSQSPSNKVTEKGKDVELRCDPISGHTALYWYRQSLGQGLEFLIYFQGNSAPDKSGLPSDRFSAERTGGSVSTLTIQRTQQEDSAVYLCAGEITAGGPNNEQFFGPGTRLTVL.